This entry is about one T cell receptor (beta chain). This clone was seen more than once but under ten times. Its binding antigen is unknown. No much larger clonotype is one base removed from it; base qualities were not supplied. This entry comes from a study of T cell responses to AZD1222 COVID-19 vaccine (dated by TCRdb to about 2021). At the level of the whole study: Because spike-specific TCR depth and breadth did not differ between the two schedules, AZD1222 recipients who got a second dose at roughly 4 weeks were pooled with those who got a second dose at roughly 12 weeks. TCR sequencing covered over 230 trial participants: 200 to 210 given two doses of AZD1222 and 26 given two doses of MenACWY control vaccine. Trial participants were enrolled by age into subgroups of 18-55, 56-69 and 70-plus years, and about 150, 27 and 61 TCR-sequenced participants, respectively, were included in these subgroups. The study at large found these results: Participants were mostly white British and included more females than males, and it was suggested by the authors that clonal diversity may have been underestimated. Only five to seven AZD1222 recipients were SARS-CoV-2 seropositive at baseline, limiting conclusions about previously exposed vaccinees. The 56-69-year group was small, and its depth increase did not reach significance, likely because of low power. CD4 TCRs associated with the vaccine covered the entire spike protein, and the dominant responses were in regions 160-218 and 743-854. After two AZD1222 doses, both the breadth and the depth of spike-specific TCRs were significantly higher than at day 0 and than in MenACWY recipients. Because no samples from the day 14 peak response were available, repertoires could be characterized only after the peak T cell response. Nearly half of unique spike-specific TCRs reportedly recognized epitopes outside regions mutated in the B.1.351 and B.1.1.7 variants.

The time point tag for this specimen amounts to: baseline before first vaccination. Vaccinee samples came from UK trials COV001 and COV002, including a single-blind randomized controlled phase 2/3 trial of AZD1222 (ChAdOx1 nCoV-19) in healthy adults. For TCRbeta chain sequencing, PBMC samples from trial participants were taken at day 0 and at day 28 after the second dose. Including cysteine and phenylalanine, the CDR3 has 11 amino acids. Only the CDR3 DNA stays, 33 bases, in frame from base 1. V loses 8 bases, J loses 7 bases, and the germline ends lie 15 bases apart. Taken from the germline V gene (reference sequence), the CDR1 and CDR2 loops are GTSNPN and SVGIG. The CDR3 regions of human TCRbeta chains were subjected to immunosequencing. From the authors' description of their analysis: TCRs in the repertoires were compared against a reference library of SARS-CoV-2-specific TCRs that had been generated with the MIRA antigen-specificity platform. Breadth meant the fraction of unique TCRs that were SARS-CoV-2-associated, whereas depth meant the fraction of total T cells that were SARS-CoV-2-associated. Each spike-specific TCR was assigned to its reactive spike region and to a CD4 or CD8 class using the MIRA data. Log10-transformed breadth and depth values were compared by one-way ANOVA with Sidak's multiple comparisons tests. TCRdb holds this immuneACCESS table with in-frame rearrangements only. Some clones are missing; in checked studies, unresolved V genes explain under half, and the rest has no known cause. V and J calls and clone size come straight from that table; D and trimming were deduced from the DNA. A total of about 150,000 clones appear in this sample, approximately 90% of them only once. Jointly, the top ten make up around 2.9% of the sample.

The clonotype was recovered from an adult in good health. This specimen was peripheral blood, taken on day 0 of AZD1222 vaccination. The rearranged segments are TRBV30 and TRBJ2-7; the D gene is possibly TRBD2, with 7 bases matching. At the DNA level, the sequence is TGTGCCAGGGGGGGGGCCAGAGAGCAGTACTTC. The resulting protein is CARGGAREQYF.